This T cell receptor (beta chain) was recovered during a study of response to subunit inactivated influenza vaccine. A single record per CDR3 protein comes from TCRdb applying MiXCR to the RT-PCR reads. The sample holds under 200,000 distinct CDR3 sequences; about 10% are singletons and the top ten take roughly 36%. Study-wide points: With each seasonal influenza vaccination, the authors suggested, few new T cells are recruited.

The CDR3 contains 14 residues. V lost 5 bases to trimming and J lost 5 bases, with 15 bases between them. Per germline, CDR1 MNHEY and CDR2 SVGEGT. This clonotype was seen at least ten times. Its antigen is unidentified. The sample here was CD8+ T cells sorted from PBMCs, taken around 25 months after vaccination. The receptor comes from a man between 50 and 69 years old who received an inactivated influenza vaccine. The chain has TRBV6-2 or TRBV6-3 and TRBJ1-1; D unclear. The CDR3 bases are TGTGCCAGCAGTCCCCGGGTGGAGAGGACTGAAGCTTTCTTT. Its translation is CASSPRVERTEAFF.